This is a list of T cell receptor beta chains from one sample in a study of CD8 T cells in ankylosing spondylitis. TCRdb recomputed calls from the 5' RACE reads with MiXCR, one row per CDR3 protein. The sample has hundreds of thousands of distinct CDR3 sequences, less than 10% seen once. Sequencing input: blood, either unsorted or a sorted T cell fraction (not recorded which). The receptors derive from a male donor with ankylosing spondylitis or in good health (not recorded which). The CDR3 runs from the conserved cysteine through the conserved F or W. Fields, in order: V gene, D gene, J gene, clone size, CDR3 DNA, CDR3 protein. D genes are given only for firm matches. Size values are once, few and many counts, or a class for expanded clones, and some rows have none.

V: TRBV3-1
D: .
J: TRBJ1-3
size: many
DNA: TGTGCCAGCAGCCAAGATCCCAGGTCTGGAAACACCATATATTTT
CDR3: CASSQDPRSGNTIYF

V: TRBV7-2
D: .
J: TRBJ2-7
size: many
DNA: TGTGCCAGCAGCACTCAGGGTCACTCCTACGAGCAGTACTTC
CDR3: CASSTQGHSYEQYF

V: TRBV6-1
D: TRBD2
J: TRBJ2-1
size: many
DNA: TGTGCCAGCAGACCCGGAGCGGGGACGACCTACAATGAGCAGTTCTTC
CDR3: CASRPGAGTTYNEQFF

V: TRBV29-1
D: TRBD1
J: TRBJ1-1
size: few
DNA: TGCAGCGTCAAACCCCGGGACAGGGGGAACACTGAAGCTTTCTTT
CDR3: CSVKPRDRGNTEAFF

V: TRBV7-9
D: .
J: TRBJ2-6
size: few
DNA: TGTGCCAGCAGGGCACTGGGGAGCTCTGGGGCCAACGTCCTGACTTTC
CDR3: CASRALGSSGANVLTF

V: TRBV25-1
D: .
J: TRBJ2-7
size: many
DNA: TGTGCCAGCAGTGAATATGAGGGGTTAAAGCAGTACTTC
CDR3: CASSEYEGLKQYF

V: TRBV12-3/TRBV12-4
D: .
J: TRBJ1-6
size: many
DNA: TGTGCCAGCAGTTCCGGGATCCTTAATTCACCCCTCCACTTT
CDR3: CASSSGILNSPLHF

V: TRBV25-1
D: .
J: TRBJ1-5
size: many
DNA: TGTGCCAGCAGCCCGATGGGGGGGGGGCAGCCCCAGCATTTT
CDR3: CASSPMGGGQPQHF

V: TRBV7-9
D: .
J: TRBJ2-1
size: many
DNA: TGTGCCAGCAGCTTATCCGCGGGGCGGTACAATGAGCAGTTCTTC
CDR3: CASSLSAGRYNEQFF

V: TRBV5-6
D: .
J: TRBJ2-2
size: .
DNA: TGTGCCAGCAGCTGGACGGTTAGCACCGGGGAGCTGTTTTTT
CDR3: CASSWTVSTGELFF

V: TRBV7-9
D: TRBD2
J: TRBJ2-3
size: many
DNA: TGTGCCAGCAGCCGAACCCGACTAGCGGGAGGTCCAGATACGCAGTATTTT
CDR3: CASSRTRLAGGPDTQYF

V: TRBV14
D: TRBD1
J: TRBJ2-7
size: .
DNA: TGTGCCAGCAGCCGCATCGGACAGGGGGACGAGCAGTACTTC
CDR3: CASSRIGQGDEQYF

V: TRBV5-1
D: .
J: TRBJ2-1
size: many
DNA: TGCGCCAGCAGCTTGGGTGTGTCAGGGCATGAGCAGTTCTTC
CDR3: CASSLGVSGHEQFF

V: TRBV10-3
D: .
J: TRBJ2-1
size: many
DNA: TGTGCCATCAGTGAGTCTAGGACTGCCCAGAATGAGCAGTTCTTC
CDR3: CAISESRTAQNEQFF

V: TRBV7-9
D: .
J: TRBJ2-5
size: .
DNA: TGTGCCAGCAGCAACCCCCAGGGTCAAGAGACCCAGTACTTC
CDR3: CASSNPQGQETQYF

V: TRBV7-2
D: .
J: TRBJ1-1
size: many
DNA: TGTGCCAGCAGCAGACAGAACCTGAACACTGAAGCTTTCTTT
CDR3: CASSRQNLNTEAFF

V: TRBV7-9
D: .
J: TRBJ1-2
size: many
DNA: TGTGCCAGCAGCTTCTCAGGGGCCCGAGCTAACTATGGCTACACCTTC
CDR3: CASSFSGARANYGYTF

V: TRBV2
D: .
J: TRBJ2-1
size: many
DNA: TGTGCCAGCAGAGGGGGGGCGAAGGATGAGCAGTTCTTC
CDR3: CASRGGAKDEQFF

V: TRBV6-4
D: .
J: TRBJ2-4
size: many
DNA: TGTGCCAGCAGACCCTCTGGGGGACCATCCCTCATAGCCAAAAACATTCAGTACTTC
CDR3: CASRPSGGPSLIAKNIQYF

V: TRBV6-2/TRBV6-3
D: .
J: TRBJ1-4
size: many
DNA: TGTGCCAGCAGTTGGCGGGGAAATGAAAAACTGTTTTTT
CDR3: CASSWRGNEKLFF

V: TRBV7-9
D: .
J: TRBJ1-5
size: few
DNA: TGTGCCAGCAGCTCCGTCCGAGGGGAGATAGGCAATCAGCCCCAGCATTTT
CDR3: CASSSVRGEIGNQPQHF

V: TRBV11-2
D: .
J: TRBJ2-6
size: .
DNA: TGTGCCAGCAGCTTCGTGGCGGCCGGTGGCTCTGGGGCCAACGTCCTGACTTTC
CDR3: CASSFVAAGGSGANVLTF

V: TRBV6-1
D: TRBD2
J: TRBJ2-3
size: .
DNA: TGTGCCAGCAGTAAAAAGCTAGCGGGACACACAGATACGCAGTATTTT
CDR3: CASSKKLAGHTDTQYF

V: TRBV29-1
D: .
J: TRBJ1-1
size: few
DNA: TGCAGCGTTGGGACAGCCATGAACACTGAAGCTTTCTTT
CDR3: CSVGTAMNTEAFF

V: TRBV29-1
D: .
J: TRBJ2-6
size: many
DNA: TGCAGCGTTACCCAGGCCGGCTCTGGGGCCAACGTCCTGACTTTC
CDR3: CSVTQAGSGANVLTF

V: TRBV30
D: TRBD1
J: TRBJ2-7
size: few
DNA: TGTGCCTGGAGCCCGACAGGGGCAGAATACGAGCAGTACTTC
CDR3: CAWSPTGAEYEQYF

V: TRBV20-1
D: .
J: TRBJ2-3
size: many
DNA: TGCAGTGCTAGTATCGCAGATATGAAAGCAGATACGCAGTATTTT
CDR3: CSASIADMKADTQYF

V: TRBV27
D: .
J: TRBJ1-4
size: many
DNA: TGTGCCAGCAGTCCCCTGGTGGGAGAAAAACTGTTTTTT
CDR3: CASSPLVGEKLFF

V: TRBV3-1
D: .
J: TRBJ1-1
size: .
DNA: TGTGCCAGCAGCCAAGATGGGCGGACTGAAGCTTTCTTT
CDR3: CASSQDGRTEAFF

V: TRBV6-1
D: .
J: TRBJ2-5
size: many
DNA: TGTGCCAGCAGTGAATTCAGGGGCCAAGAGACCCAGTACTTC
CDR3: CASSEFRGQETQYF

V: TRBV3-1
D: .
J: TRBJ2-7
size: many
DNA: TGTGCCAGCAGCCTCTCGTCGGTCGTCCTCTTCCGGGACGAGCAGTACTTC
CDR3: CASSLSSVVLFRDEQYF

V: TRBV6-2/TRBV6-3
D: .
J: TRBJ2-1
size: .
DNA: TGTGCCAGCAGTTCCCTAAGGGCTTACAATGAGCAGTTCTTC
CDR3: CASSSLRAYNEQFF

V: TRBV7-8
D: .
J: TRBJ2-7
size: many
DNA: TGTGCCAGCAGCTTAGCGCTCGATCGGGAGTACTTC
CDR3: CASSLALDREYF

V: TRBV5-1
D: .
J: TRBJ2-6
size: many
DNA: TGCGCCAGCAGCTTGGACGGGAGTGAGGCCAACGTCCTGACTTTC
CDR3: CASSLDGSEANVLTF

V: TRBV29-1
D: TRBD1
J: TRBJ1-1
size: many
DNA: TGCAGCGTTGAAGGGGGAGACAGGGGGTCGTCTGAAGCTTTCTTT
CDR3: CSVEGGDRGSSEAFF

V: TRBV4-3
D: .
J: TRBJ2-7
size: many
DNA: TGCGCCAGCAGCCAAGATATCGGGCTAAGATCCTACGAGCAGTACTTC
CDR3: CASSQDIGLRSYEQYF

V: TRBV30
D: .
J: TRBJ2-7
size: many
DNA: TGTGCCTGGAGTCCAAACAGTATCTACGAGCAGTACTTC
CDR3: CAWSPNSIYEQYF

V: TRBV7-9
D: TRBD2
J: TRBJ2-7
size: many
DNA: TGTGCCAGCAGTAAGGACTCCCCGGGACTAGCGGTGTGGGAGCAGTACTTC
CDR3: CASSKDSPGLAVWEQYF

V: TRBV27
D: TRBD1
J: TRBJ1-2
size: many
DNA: TGTGCCATCCGGGACAGGGAAAGTGGCTACACCTTC
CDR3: CAIRDRESGYTF

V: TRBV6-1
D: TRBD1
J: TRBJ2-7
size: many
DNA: TGTGCCAGCAGTCCCCTCAGCGAACGGACAGGGGCCTACGAGCAGTACTTC
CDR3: CASSPLSERTGAYEQYF

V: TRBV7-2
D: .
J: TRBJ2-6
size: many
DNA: TGTGCCAGCAGCCCTGGGGGCTCTGGGGCCAACGTCCTGACTTTC
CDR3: CASSPGGSGANVLTF

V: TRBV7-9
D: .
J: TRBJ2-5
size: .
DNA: TGTGCCAGCAGCTTAGTGTCAGGGACGGAGACCCAGTACTTC
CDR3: CASSLVSGTETQYF

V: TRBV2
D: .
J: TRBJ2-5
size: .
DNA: TGTGCCAGCAGTGAAGGAAGGGGCTGGGAAGTGACCCAGTACTTC
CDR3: CASSEGRGWEVTQYF

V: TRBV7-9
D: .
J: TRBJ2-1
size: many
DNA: TGTGCCAGCAGCTCCCCCTTGGGGGGTCGCTACAATGAGCAGTTCTTC
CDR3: CASSSPLGGRYNEQFF

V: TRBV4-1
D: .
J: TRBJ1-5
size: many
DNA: TGCGCCAGCAGCTCAGGCGGCAGCTCCTATAGCAATCAGCCCCAGCATTTT
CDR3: CASSSGGSSYSNQPQHF

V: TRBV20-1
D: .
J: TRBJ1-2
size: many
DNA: TGCAGTGCTAGAGCCCTAGCGGGGGGCCGGGGCTACACCTTC
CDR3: CSARALAGGRGYTF

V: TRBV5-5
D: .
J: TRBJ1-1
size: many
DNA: TGTGCCAGCAGCTTCCTCGGGGGAGGCACTGAAGCTTTCTTT
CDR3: CASSFLGGGTEAFF

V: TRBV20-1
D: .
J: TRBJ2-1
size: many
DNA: TGCAGTGCCCCAAGTAAGGGGGACTACAATGAGCAGTTCTTC
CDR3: CSAPSKGDYNEQFF

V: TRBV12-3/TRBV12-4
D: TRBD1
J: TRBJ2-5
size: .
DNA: TGTGCCAGCAGTCCGACAGGGGGCCAAGAGACCCAGTACTTC
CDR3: CASSPTGGQETQYF

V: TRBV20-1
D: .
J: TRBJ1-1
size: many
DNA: TGCAGTGCTAGAGTTGGCAGTCTGAACACTGAAGCTTTCTTT
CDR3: CSARVGSLNTEAFF